This TCR beta chain was profiled in a study of cytomegalovirus exposure and HLA in healthy donors. Study conclusions and caveats: HLA alleles were associated with roughly 17,000 TCR beta sequences in a later analysis at 0.05 false discovery rate.

V lost 4 bases and J lost 6, with 16 bases in between. The germline V gene encodes CDR1 SQVTM and CDR2 ANQGSEA. The CDR3 is 14 residues long. There are a few counts of this clone. Its specificity is unknown. Use of 60 Vbeta and 13 Jbeta primers characterized the PCR. Libraries were prepared by immunoSEQ multiplex PCR; TCRdb keeps only in-frame clonotypes and omits some of them. The sample includes under 150,000 clones, about two thirds of them seen just once. This clonotype originated in a middle-aged woman in good health and CMV-seronegative. Sequencing used PBMCs. The rearrangement links TRBV29-1 to TRBJ2-1; tentative D call: TRBD2 (7 bases). This CDR3 is CSVVRGGTGNEQFF. In DNA form, the CDR3 reads TGCAGCGTTGTTCGCGGGGGCACTGGCAATGAGCAGTTCTTC.